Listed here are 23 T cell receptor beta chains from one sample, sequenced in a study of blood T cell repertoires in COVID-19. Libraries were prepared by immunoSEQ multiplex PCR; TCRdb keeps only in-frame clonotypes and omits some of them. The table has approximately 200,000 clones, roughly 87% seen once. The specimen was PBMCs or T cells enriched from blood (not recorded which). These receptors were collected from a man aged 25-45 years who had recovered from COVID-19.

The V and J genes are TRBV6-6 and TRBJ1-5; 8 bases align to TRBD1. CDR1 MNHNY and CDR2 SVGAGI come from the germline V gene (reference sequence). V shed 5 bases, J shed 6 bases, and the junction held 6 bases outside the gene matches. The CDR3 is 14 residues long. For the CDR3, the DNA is TGTGCCAGCAGTCATACAGGGGGTCGTCAGCCCCAGCATTTT. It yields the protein CASSHTGGRQPQHF.

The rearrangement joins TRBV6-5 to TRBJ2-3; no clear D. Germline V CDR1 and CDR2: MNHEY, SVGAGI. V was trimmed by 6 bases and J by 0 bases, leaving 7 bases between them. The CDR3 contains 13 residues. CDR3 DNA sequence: TGTGCCAGCAGACCAGATAGCACAGATACGCAGTATTTT. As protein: CASRPDSTDTQYF.

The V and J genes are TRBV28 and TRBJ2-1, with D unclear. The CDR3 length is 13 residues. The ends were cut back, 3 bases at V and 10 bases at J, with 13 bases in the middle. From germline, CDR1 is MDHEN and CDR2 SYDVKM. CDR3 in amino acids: CASSFTQSAEQFF. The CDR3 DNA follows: TGTGCCAGCAGTTTCACTCAGTCAGCGGAGCAGTTCTTC.

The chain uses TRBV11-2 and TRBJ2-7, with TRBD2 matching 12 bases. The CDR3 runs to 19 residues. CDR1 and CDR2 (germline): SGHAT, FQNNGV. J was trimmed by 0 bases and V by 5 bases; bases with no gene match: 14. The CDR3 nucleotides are TGTGCCAGCAGCGTCTTGGGACTAGCGGGTGGTCTTAGCTCCTACGAGCAGTACTTC. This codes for CASSVLGLAGGLSSYEQYF.

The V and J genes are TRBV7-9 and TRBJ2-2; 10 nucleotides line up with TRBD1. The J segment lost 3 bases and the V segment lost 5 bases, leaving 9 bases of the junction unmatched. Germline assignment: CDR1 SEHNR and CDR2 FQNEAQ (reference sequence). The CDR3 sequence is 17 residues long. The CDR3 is CASSIPRDRGDTGELFF. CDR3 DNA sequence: TGTGCCAGCAGCATACCCCGGGACAGGGGTGACACCGGGGAGCTGTTTTTT.

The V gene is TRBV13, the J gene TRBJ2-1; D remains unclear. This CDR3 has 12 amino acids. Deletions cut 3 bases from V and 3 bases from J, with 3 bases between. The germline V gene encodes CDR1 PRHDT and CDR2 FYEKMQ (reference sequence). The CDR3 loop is CASSFNYNEQFF. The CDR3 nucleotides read TGTGCCAGCAGCTTCAACTACAATGAGCAGTTCTTC.

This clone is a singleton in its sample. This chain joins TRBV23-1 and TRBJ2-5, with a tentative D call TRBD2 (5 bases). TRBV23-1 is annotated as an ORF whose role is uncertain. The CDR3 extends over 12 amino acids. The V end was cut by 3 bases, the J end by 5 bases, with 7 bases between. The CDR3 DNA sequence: TGCGCCAGCAGTCACGGGGTCGAGACCCAGTACTTC. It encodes CASSHGVETQYF.

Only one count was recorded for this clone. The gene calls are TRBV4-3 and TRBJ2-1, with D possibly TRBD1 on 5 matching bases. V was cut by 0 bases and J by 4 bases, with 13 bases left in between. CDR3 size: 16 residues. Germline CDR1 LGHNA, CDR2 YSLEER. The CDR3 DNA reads TGCGCCAGCAGCCAAGATCCGGACCAGGGTTACAATGAGCAGTTCTTC. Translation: CASSQDPDQGYNEQFF.

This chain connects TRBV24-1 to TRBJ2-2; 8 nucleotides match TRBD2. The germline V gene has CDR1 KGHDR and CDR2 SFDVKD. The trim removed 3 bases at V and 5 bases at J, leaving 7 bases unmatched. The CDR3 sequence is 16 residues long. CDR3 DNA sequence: TGTGCCACCAGTGATAGGGCGGGAGGTTCAACCGGGGAGCTGTTTTTT. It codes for CATSDRAGGSTGELFF.

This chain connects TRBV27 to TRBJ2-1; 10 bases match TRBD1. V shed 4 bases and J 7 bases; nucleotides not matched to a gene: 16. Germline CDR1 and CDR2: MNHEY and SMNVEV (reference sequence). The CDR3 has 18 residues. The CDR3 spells CASSSYLYRQGAHNEQFF. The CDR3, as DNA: TGTGCCAGCAGTTCCTACCTATACCGACAGGGGGCGCATAATGAGCAGTTCTTC.

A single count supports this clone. CDR3: CASRLRASGSTGELFF. In DNA form, the CDR3 reads TGTGCCAGTAGACTCCGGGCTAGCGGGAGCACCGGGGAGCTGTTTTTT. The V call is TRBV19, the J call TRBJ2-2; TRBD2 agrees at 10 bases. The CDR3 consists of 16 residues. V dropped 6 bases and J dropped 4; count of bases not matched to a gene: 8. CDR1 is LNHDA and CDR2 is SQIVND in the germline V gene (reference sequence).

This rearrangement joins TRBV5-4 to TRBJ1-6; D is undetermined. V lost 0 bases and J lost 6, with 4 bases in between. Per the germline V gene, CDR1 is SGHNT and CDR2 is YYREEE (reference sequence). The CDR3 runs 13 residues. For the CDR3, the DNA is TGTGCCAGCAGCTTGGCCGTTAATTCACCCCTCCACTTT. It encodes CASSLAVNSPLHF. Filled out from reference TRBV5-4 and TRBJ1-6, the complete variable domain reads ETGVTQSPTHLIKTRGQQVTLRCSSQSGHNTVSWYQQALGQGPQFIFQYYREEENGRGNFPPRFSGLQFPNYSSELNVNALELDDSALYLCASSLAVNSPLHFGNGTRLTVT.

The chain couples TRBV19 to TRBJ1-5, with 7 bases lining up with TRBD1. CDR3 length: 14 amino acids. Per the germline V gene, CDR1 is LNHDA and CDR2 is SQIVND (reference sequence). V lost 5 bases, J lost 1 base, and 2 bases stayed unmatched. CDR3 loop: CASSSGGSNQPQHF. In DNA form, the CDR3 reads TGTGCCAGTAGTTCAGGGGGGAGCAATCAGCCCCAGCATTTT.

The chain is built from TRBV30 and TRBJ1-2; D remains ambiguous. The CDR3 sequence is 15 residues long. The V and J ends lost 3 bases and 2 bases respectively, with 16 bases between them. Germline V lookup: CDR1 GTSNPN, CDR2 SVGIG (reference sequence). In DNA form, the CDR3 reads TGTGCCTGGAGCCCATTGCTGGTTAGAAACTATGGCTACACCTTC. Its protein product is CAWSPLLVRNYGYTF.

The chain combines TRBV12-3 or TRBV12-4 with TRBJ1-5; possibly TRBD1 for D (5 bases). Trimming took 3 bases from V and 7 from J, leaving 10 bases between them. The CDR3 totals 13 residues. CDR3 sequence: CASSFREGQPQHF. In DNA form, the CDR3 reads TGTGCCAGCAGTTTCAGGGAGGGCCAGCCCCAGCATTTT.

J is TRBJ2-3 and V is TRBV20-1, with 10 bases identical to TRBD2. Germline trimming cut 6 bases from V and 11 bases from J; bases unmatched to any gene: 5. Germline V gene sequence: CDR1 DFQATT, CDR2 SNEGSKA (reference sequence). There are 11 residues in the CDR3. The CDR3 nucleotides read TGCAGTGCGGGGACTAGCGCGCAGCAGTATTTT. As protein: CSAGTSAQQYF.

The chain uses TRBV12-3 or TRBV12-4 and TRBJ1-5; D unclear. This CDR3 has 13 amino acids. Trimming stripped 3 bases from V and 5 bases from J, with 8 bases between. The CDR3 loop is CASSFFPYQPQHF. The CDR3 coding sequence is TGTGCCAGCAGTTTTTTTCCATATCAGCCCCAGCATTTT.

The CDR3 DNA reads as TGTGCCAGCAGTTTCCGCGGGAGCTTCTCCTACAATGAGCAGTTCTTC. Translated, it gives CASSFRGSFSYNEQFF. The chain has TRBV6-6 and TRBJ2-1; TRBD2 aligns across 7 bases. Germline trimming cut 4 bases from V and 0 bases from J; bases unmatched to any gene: 6. This CDR3 is 16 amino acids long. Looked up from germline, CDR1 is MNHNY and CDR2 is SVGAGI (reference sequence).

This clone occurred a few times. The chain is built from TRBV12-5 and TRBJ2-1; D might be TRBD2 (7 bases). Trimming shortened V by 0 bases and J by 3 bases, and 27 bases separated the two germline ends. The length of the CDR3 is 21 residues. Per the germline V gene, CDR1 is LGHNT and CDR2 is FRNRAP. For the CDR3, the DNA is TGTGCTAGTGGTTTGGTACTAGGGGGGGCCGCGCCTTCAAGAATCTACAATGAGCAGTTCTTC. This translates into CASGLVLGGAAPSRIYNEQFF.

The CDR3 protein is CASSFRTVGNEAFF. The CDR3 nucleotides read TGTGCCAGCAGCTTTAGGACAGTTGGAAATGAAGCTTTCTTT. The rearrangement links TRBV7-9 to TRBJ1-1, with a weak D call TRBD1 (6 bases). Deletions cut 3 bases from V and 7 bases from J, with 15 bases between. Germline V gene data show CDR1 as SEHNR and CDR2 as FQNEAQ (reference sequence). The CDR3 extends over 14 amino acids.

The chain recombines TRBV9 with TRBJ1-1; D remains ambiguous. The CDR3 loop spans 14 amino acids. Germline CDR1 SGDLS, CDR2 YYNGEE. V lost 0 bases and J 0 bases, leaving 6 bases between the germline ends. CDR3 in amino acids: CASSVGAMNTEAFF. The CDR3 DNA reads TGTGCCAGCAGCGTAGGGGCGATGAACACTGAAGCTTTCTTT.

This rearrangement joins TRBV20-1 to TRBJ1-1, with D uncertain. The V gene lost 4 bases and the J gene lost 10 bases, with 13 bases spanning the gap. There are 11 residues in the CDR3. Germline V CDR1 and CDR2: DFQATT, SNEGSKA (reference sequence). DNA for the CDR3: TGCAGTGCTATGAGACCACCGGGAGCTTTCTTT. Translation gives CSAMRPPGAFF.

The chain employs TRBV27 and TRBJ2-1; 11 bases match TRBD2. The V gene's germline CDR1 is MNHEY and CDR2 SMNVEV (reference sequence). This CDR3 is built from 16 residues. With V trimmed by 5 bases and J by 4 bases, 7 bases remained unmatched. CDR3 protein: CASSPSGTSGYNEQFF. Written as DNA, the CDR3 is TGTGCCAGCAGTCCCTCGGGGACTAGCGGTTACAATGAGCAGTTCTTC.